Shown below are 30 T cell receptor beta chains from a single sample sequenced in a study of molecular identifiers for immune sequencing clone quantification. One entry per CDR3 protein, called by TCRdb with MiXCR from the PCR reads. Of 300,000 to 350,000 distinct CDR3 sequences in the sample, around 21% were seen once. Sequencing was performed on naive CD8+ T cells from blood, with Jurkat cell RNA spiked in. Noted subset: FACS-sorted CD8+CD4-CCR7+CD45RA+ naive T cells. Every receptor here comes from a human donor in good health. Some libraries in this study had Jurkat cell RNA spiked in.

This clonotype was recorded many times. The chain links TRBV5-4 to TRBJ2-7; 11 nucleotides match TRBD2. Germline V gene sequence: CDR1 SGHNT, CDR2 YYREEE (reference sequence). The V and J ends lost 4 bases and 4 bases, in that order; junction bases with no gene match: 4. This CDR3 has 14 residues. The CDR3 is CASSEWTSGYEQYF. CDR3 nucleotide sequence: TGTGCCAGCAGCGAATGGACTAGCGGGTACGAGCAGTACTTC.

CDR3 DNA: TGTGCCAGCATACCAATTACGGGCGGCACAGATACGCAGTATTTT. Protein sequence: CASIPITGGTDTQYF. V and J are TRBV27 and TRBJ2-3; D is undetermined. Trimming took off 7 bases at V and 1 base at J, with 15 bases between the two ends. The germline V gene encodes CDR1 MNHEY and CDR2 SMNVEV (reference sequence). The CDR3 runs 15 residues.

Details on this clonotype: Being one base from a much bigger clone, this may be a read error. This chain uses TRBV27 with TRBJ2-3; no definite D call. The germline V gene encodes CDR1 MNHEY and CDR2 SMNVEV (reference sequence). CDR3 length: 15 residues. This CDR3 reads CASSLILRGTDTRYF. CDR3 in DNA: TGTGCCAGCAGTTTAATATTGCGTGGCACAGATACGCGGTATTTT.

This clonotype was seen repeatedly, ten times or more. The J gene is TRBJ2-1, the V gene TRBV20-1; TRBD2 agrees at 7 bases. The CDR3 has 15 amino acids. From germline, CDR1 is DFQATT and CDR2 SNEGSKA (reference sequence). V lost 0 bases, J lost 5 bases, and 7 bases stayed unmatched. The CDR3 DNA follows: TGCAGTGCTAGAGATTTGGCGGGGGTAGACAATGAGCAGTTCTTC. Translated, it gives CSARDLAGVDNEQFF.

This clonotype came up many times. This chain connects TRBV27 to TRBJ1-1, with D perhaps TRBD1 (5 bases). The V gene's germline CDR1 is MNHEY and CDR2 SMNVEV (reference sequence). The CDR3 runs to 15 residues. V lost 2 bases and J lost 1, with 11 bases in between. CDR3 in DNA: TGTGCCAGCAGTTTAATGGGGCGGAAGAACACTGAAGCTTTCTTT. Translation gives CASSLMGRKNTEAFF.

A word on this clonotype: Just one base apart from a much larger clone, this may be a read error. This sequence joins TRBV4-1 and TRBJ2-2; tentatively, D is TRBD2 (5 bases). The CDR3 contains 16 residues. Germline V gene sequence: CDR1 MGHRA, CDR2 YSYEKL. The CDR3 is CASSQDFTWVAGEPFF. Written as DNA, the CDR3 is TGCGCCAGCAGCCAAGATTTTACCTGGGTAGCCGGGGAGCCGTTTTTT.

About this clonotype: This CDR3 fails to terminate in the conserved phenylalanine or tryptophan, so it likely reflects a read error. The V gene is TRBV7-8, the J gene TRBJ2-3, with D possibly TRBD2 on 5 matching bases. V lost 5 bases to trimming and J lost 1 base, with 16 bases between them. The CDR3 loop spans 16 amino acids. Germline values: CDR1 SGHVS, CDR2 FQNEAQ. In DNA, the CDR3 is TGTGCCAGCAGCCCACTCCTGCGGGTACGCACAGATACGCAGTATTAT. Translated: CASSPLLRVRTDTQYY.

This clonotype appeared a few times. CDR3 loop: CASSSPGGTDTQYF. CDR3 nucleotides: TGTGCCAGCAGTTCACCGGGGGGCACAGATACGCAGTATTTT. The gene calls are TRBV27 and TRBJ2-3; D perhaps matches TRBD2 (6 bases). The CDR3 extends over 14 amino acids. Per germline, CDR1 MNHEY and CDR2 SMNVEV (reference sequence). V lost 4 bases to trimming and J lost 1 base, with 9 bases between them.

This clonotype turned up a few times. The V gene is TRBV12-5, the J gene TRBJ2-7; TRBD2 aligns across 9 bases. Germline values: CDR1 LGHNT, CDR2 FRNRAP. V lost 6 bases and J lost 6; bases outside the gene matches: 9. The CDR3 is 14 amino acids. This chain's CDR3 is CASGLYGTSTEQYF. The CDR3 DNA reads as TGTGCTAGTGGCCTCTATGGGACTAGCACCGAGCAGTACTTC. The full variable domain, completed using reference TRBV12-5 and TRBJ2-7, is DARVTQTPRHKVTEMGQEVTMRCQPILGHNTVFWYRQTMMQGLELLAYFRNRAPLDDSGMPKDRFSAEMPDATLATLKIQPSEPRDSAVYFCASGLYGTSTEQYFGPGTRLTVT.

Ten or more counts support this clonotype. The V and J genes are TRBV6-2 or TRBV6-3 and TRBJ2-1; D perhaps matches TRBD2 (6 bases). The V and J ends lost 3 bases and 10 bases respectively, with 10 bases between them. Germline CDR1 and CDR2: MNHEY and SVGEGT. The CDR3 loop spans 12 amino acids. The CDR3 reads CASSYFAGEQFF. The CDR3 DNA is TGTGCCAGCAGTTATTTCGCGGGAGAGCAGTTCTTC.

This clonotype was recorded a few times. The chain has TRBV10-3 and TRBJ2-1; D remains unclear. Germline CDR1 reads ENHRY; CDR2 reads SYGVKD. The CDR3 covers 12 residues. Trimming pared 10 bases from V and 9 bases from J, leaving 16 bases between. CDR3 in DNA: TGTGCCACGAGAGAAACACGGGTTGAGCAGTTCTTC. Encoded protein: CATRETRVEQFF.

This clonotype has a count of ten or more. This chain connects TRBV5-6 to TRBJ1-1, with TRBD1 as a possible D gene (6 bases). The CDR3 is made up of 14 amino acids. V was pared by 4 bases and J by 8 bases, with 18 bases between. Germline-derived CDR1 and CDR2 are SGHDT and YYEEEE. In DNA form, the CDR3 reads TGTGCCAGCAGCCGTAGTGCCGGGACACCAGAAGCTTTCTTT. Protein: CASSRSAGTPEAFF.

The table lists this clonotype with many counts. The chain carries TRBV7-9 and TRBJ2-5; 14 bases line up with TRBD2. This CDR3 has 21 residues. J lost 2 bases, V lost 1 base, and 15 bases had no gene match. Germline values: CDR1 SEHNR, CDR2 FQNEAQ (reference sequence). The CDR3 loop reads CASSLVAAPGLAGEEQETQYF. CDR3 coding DNA: TGTGCCAGCAGCTTAGTAGCCGCCCCGGGACTAGCGGGAGAAGAACAAGAGACCCAGTACTTC.

This clonotype came up once. Being one base from a much bigger clone, this may be a read error. The chain has TRBV5-1 and TRBJ2-3; TRBD2 agrees at 7 bases. J lost 9 bases, V lost 0 bases, and 10 bases had no gene match. Germline-derived CDR1 and CDR2 are SGHRS and YFSETQ. This CDR3 comprises 15 residues. The CDR3 sequence: CASSLGRGGPGTQYF. DNA of the CDR3: TGCGCCAGCAGCTTGGGGCGGGGAGGGCCTGGGACGCAGTATTTT. The full variable domain, with the rest looked up from reference TRBV5-1 and TRBJ2-3, is KAGVTQTPRYLIKTRGQQVTLSCSPISGHRSVSWYQQTPGQGLQFLFEYFSETQRNKGNFPGRFSGRQFSNSRSEMNVSTLELGDSALYLCASSLGRGGPGTQYFGPGTRLTVL.

This clonotype was counted many times. The genes are TRBV4-1 and TRBJ2-7, with D possibly called TRBD1 or TRBD2 (5 bases each). Germline CDR1 MGHRA, CDR2 YSYEKL. There are 14 residues in the CDR3. V lost 5 bases and J lost 7, with 18 bases in between. In DNA form, the CDR3 reads TGCGCCAGCAGCTTACAGGTGACCCGGAGGGAGCAGTACTTC. Translating gives CASSLQVTRREQYF.

There are many counts of this clonotype. The chain carries TRBV14 and TRBJ2-6, with TRBD2 matching 9 bases. Trimming removed 0 bases from V and 2 bases from J; junction bases left unmatched: 14. The germline V gene has CDR1 SGHDN and CDR2 FVKESK. The CDR3 contains 21 residues. The CDR3 DNA is TGTGCCAGCAGCCAAGATTGGGCCCTTGCGGGAGGGCCCGCTGGGGCCAACGTCCTGACTTTC. Residues: CASSQDWALAGGPAGANVLTF.

This clonotype showed up many times. V gene TRBV30 combines with J gene TRBJ2-2, with D tentatively TRBD2 (5 bases). Germline V gives CDR1 GTSNPN, CDR2 SVGIG (reference sequence). The CDR3 runs 14 residues. Trimming took 1 base from V and 3 from J, leaving 9 bases between them. The CDR3 DNA reads as TGTGCCTGGAGTGGGGAGACTTACACCGGGGAGCTGTTTTTT. Translating gives CAWSGETYTGELFF.

The chain joins TRBV27 to TRBJ2-7; D is unclear. The CDR3 runs to 14 residues. Germline V gives CDR1 MNHEY, CDR2 SMNVEV (reference sequence). Trimming took 0 bases from V and 3 from J, leaving 9 bases between them. CDR3 protein: CASSLSGWVYEQYF. In DNA, the CDR3 is TGTGCCAGCAGTTTATCAGGGTGGGTCTACGAGCAGTACTTC.

This clonotype was seen at least ten times. The chain has TRBV14 and TRBJ2-7, with D possibly TRBD2 on 6 matching bases. The V and J ends lost 4 bases and 8 bases respectively, with 27 bases between them. Germline CDR1 and CDR2: SGHDN and FVKESK. This CDR3 has 17 residues. Here the CDR3 DNA reads TGTGCCAGCAGCCCCACGAGTGGTCTAGCGATGTCTACGAAGCAGTACTTC. Encoded protein: CASSPTSGLAMSTKQYF.

The genes are TRBV6-5 and TRBJ2-7; D possibly corresponds to TRBD2 (5 bases). This CDR3 spans 14 amino acids. Trimming pared 6 bases from V and 4 bases from J, leaving 16 bases between. The germline V gene has CDR1 MNHEY and CDR2 SVGAGI. CDR3 coding DNA: TGTGCCAGCAGGGAGGACCCGGCTATTTACGAGCAGTACTTC. Translation: CASREDPAIYEQYF.

In regard to this clonotype: Since a much larger clone is just one base distant, this may be a read error. As DNA, the CDR3 is TGCGCCGGCAGCCAATTCCGTGGGAGCTTGGGCGAGCAGTACTTC. The encoded protein is CAGSQFRGSLGEQYF. The J gene is TRBJ2-7, the V gene TRBV4-3, with D possibly TRBD2 on 5 matching bases. Germline V lookup: CDR1 LGHNA, CDR2 YSLEER. The CDR3 sequence is 15 residues long.

This chain connects TRBV29-1 to TRBJ1-1; D gene uncertain. V was cut by 0 bases and J by 6 bases, with 11 bases left in between. The V gene's germline CDR1 is SQVTM and CDR2 ANQGSEA. This CDR3 spans 13 amino acids. The CDR3 DNA follows: TGCAGCGTTGAAGAGTCCCCCTGGGCTGAAGCTTTCTTT. This sequence encodes CSVEESPWAEAFF.

The chain uses TRBV19 and TRBJ1-4; no clear D. The CDR3 is 16 residues long. CDR1 is LNHDA and CDR2 is SQIVND in the germline V gene (reference sequence). The V and J ends lost 3 bases and 0 bases respectively, with 11 bases between them. CDR3 protein: CASSISQIATNEKLFF. CDR3 DNA: TGTGCCAGTAGTATCTCACAGATTGCAACTAATGAAAAACTGTTTTTT.

Many counts were recorded for this clonotype. Because the CDR3's place on the DNA is in doubt, the DNA is left out and the CDR3 is given as listed by TCRdb. V gene TRBV30 combines with J gene TRBJ1-1; the table calls TRBD1, which could not be checked here. The CDR3 spans 13 amino acids, including both terminal residues. Germline V lookup: CDR1 GTSNPN, CDR2 SVGIG (reference sequence). CDR3 in amino acids: CAWSVGGGTEALF.

This clonotype was detected a few times. A much larger clonotype is one base distant, so this may be a read error. The chain links TRBV29-1 to TRBJ1-1; TRBD1 is a possible D gene (5 bases). This CDR3 contains 14 residues. V was pared by 4 bases and J by 1 base, with 13 bases between. Germline values: CDR1 SQVTM, CDR2 ANQGSEA. The CDR3 DNA reads TGCAGCGTTGCGGGACGGGGGTCGAACACTGAAGCTTTCTTT. This translates into CSVAGRGSNTEAFF.

In its sample, this clonotype was seen many times. CDR3 nucleotides: TGCAGTGCTGAACAATCTTTCGGCGACGAGCAGTACTTC. Protein sequence: CSAEQSFGDEQYF. This chain links TRBV20-1 with TRBJ2-7; D unclear. Germline CDR1 DFQATT, CDR2 SNEGSKA (reference sequence). V dropped 5 bases and J dropped 5 bases, with 16 bases sitting between them. The length of the CDR3 is 13 residues.

The rearrangement uses TRBV19 and TRBJ2-1; 9 bases are a match to TRBD2. CDR1 is LNHDA and CDR2 is SQIVND in the germline V gene (reference sequence). V was clipped by 3 bases and J by 0 bases; unmatched bases: 9. CDR3 length: 18 residues. The CDR3 reads CASSIRRLAVGSYNEQFF. The DNA of the CDR3 is TGTGCCAGTAGTATTCGCCGACTAGCGGTGGGCTCCTACAATGAGCAGTTCTTC.

This clonotype was counted at least ten times. The chain carries TRBV7-3 and TRBJ1-1; 8 bases match TRBD1. Germline V gives CDR1 SGHTA, CDR2 FQGTGA. CDR3 length equals 16 residues. Germline trimming cut 1 base from V and 4 bases from J; bases unmatched to any gene: 8. The CDR3 loop reads CASSLKAGGQGTEAFF. CDR3 DNA: TGTGCCAGCAGCTTAAAGGCAGGGGGCCAGGGCACTGAAGCTTTCTTT.

The chain combines TRBV2 with TRBJ1-1; D not certain. Trimming shortened V by 8 bases and J by 6 bases, and 7 bases separated the two germline ends. The CDR3 runs 10 residues. CDR1 SNHLY and CDR2 FYNNEI come from the germline V gene. CDR3 sequence reads: CASVWSEAFF. For the CDR3, the DNA is TGTGCCAGCGTATGGTCTGAAGCTTTCTTT.

There are many counts of this clonotype. The V gene is TRBV7-9, the J gene TRBJ1-4; a possible D gene is TRBD1 (5 bases). The length of the CDR3 is 14 residues. The V and J ends lost 5 bases and 7 bases respectively, with 14 bases between them. Germline CDR1 is SEHNR and CDR2 is FQNEAQ (reference sequence). The CDR3 reads CASSPPGVGEKLFF. CDR3 bases: TGTGCCAGCAGCCCACCGGGGGTTGGTGAAAAACTGTTTTTT.